This TCR beta chain was retrieved from a study of blood T cell repertoires in COVID-19. Study context: Specimens from acute and convalescent COVID-19 originated in the United States, Italy and Spain.

Data came from immunoSEQ multiplex PCR; TCRdb stores just in-frame clones and leaves some out. In the table there are over 35,000 clones, around nine tenths of which are singletons. In germline, CDR1 is DFQATT, CDR2 SNEGSKA (reference sequence). This CDR3 contains 11 residues. The J gene is TRBJ1-1, the V gene TRBV20-1; 7 bases align to TRBD1. The sample consisted of peripheral blood. The TCR was taken from a human donor in a cohort sampled during active COVID-19. CDR3: CRVDRAAEAFF. For the CDR3, the DNA is TGCAGGGTAGACAGGGCAGCTGAAGCTTTCTTT.